The 4 T cell receptor beta chains listed next were all sequenced from one sample in a study of response to subunit inactivated influenza vaccine. TCRdb processed the RT-PCR reads anew with MiXCR; each CDR3 protein has one entry. The sample yields over 650,000 distinct CDR3 sequences, 18% seen once. Sequencing was performed on PBMCs from blood, taken less than 6 days after vaccination. The receptors were sampled from a man aged 50 or older who received an inactivated influenza vaccine.

This chain joins TRBV20-1 and TRBJ2-3; D gene uncertain. The CDR3 covers 13 residues. Germline values: CDR1 DFQATT, CDR2 SNEGSKA (reference sequence). The CDR3 protein is CSSSGTSAYTQYF. In DNA form, the CDR3 reads TGCAGCTCTTCCGGAACTTCTGCGTATACGCAGTATTTT.

This clonotype was observed a handful of times. The gene calls are TRBV30 and TRBJ2-1; D gene uncertain. The V end was cut by 1 base, the J end by 6 bases, with 7 bases between. This CDR3 is 12 amino acids long. CDR1 is GTSNPN, CDR2 SVGIG, per germline (reference sequence). CDR3 DNA sequence: TGTGCCTGGAGTGAATCTACCAATGAGCAGTTCTTC. This gives the protein CAWSESTNEQFF.

The V and J genes are TRBV7-9 and TRBJ2-1, with TRBD1 matching over 9 bases. V lost 11 bases, J lost 8 bases, and 16 bases stayed unmatched. The CDR3 is 15 amino acids. From germline, CDR1 is SEHNR and CDR2 FQNEAQ (reference sequence). CDR3 loop: CAGTRTGERDYEQFF. CDR3 sequence (DNA): TGTGCCGGCACCCGGACAGGGGAGCGAGATTATGAGCAGTTCTTC.

The rearrangement uses TRBV5-5 and TRBJ2-1, with 7 bases that match TRBD1. V lost 0 bases, J lost 10 bases, and 7 bases stayed unmatched. There are 14 residues in the CDR3. Per germline, CDR1 SGHKS and CDR2 YYEKEE (reference sequence). CDR3 coding DNA: TGTGCCAGCAGCTTGGGACAGGGTTCGCGGGAGCAGTTCTTC. It yields the protein CASSLGQGSREQFF.